This T cell receptor beta chain is from a study of T-cell reconstitution after alpha-beta-depleted transplantation in children. Broader study findings: By about two months after transplant, alpha-beta T cells reportedly arose from several hundred graft clones that had expanded. Diversity and T-cell counts at one year after transplant derived mostly from new T cells.

Preparing the TCRbeta library involved the use of unique molecular identifiers. TCRdb ran MiXCR on the PCR reads and lists one entry per CDR3 protein. The sample carries about 420,000 distinct CDR3 sequences, around 15% recorded once. V was clipped by 6 bases and J by 9 bases; unmatched bases: 5. This CDR3 contains 12 residues. Germline V gives CDR1 SGHRS, CDR2 YFSETQ. As for this clonotype: Its antigen remains unidentified.

The material sequenced was PBMCs, mostly from graft donor cells, taken 360 days after TCRalphabeta/CD19-depleted stem cell transplant. V is TRBV5-1 and J is TRBJ2-1; 8 nucleotides match TRBD2. The receptor was isolated from a boy younger than two who had a stem cell transplant for Wiskott-Aldrich syndrome, so the T cells may come from the graft donor. The CDR3 protein is CASNLAGSEQFF. The CDR3 DNA reads TGCGCCAGCAACTTAGCGGGAAGTGAGCAGTTCTTC.